Sequencing of this T cell receptor (beta chain) was carried out in a study of T-cell reconstitution after alpha-beta-depleted transplantation in children. Unique molecular identifiers were incorporated when the TCRbeta library was constructed. TCRdb processed the PCR reads anew with MiXCR; each CDR3 protein has one entry. The repertoire holds around 400,000 distinct CDR3 sequences, about 20% seen once, with 3.8% in the top ten. Only a few counts were recorded for this clonotype. The V segment lost 1 base and the J segment 8 bases; nucleotides outside the gene matches: 5. The CDR3 runs to 13 residues. Germline lookup yields CDR1 SGHDT and CDR2 YYEEEE.

The clonotype comes from a human donor who donated a stem cell graft to a child with acute myeloid leukemia. The sample was PBMCs from the stem cell graft donor, taken from the stem cell graft. This chain joins TRBV5-6 and TRBJ1-2, with 7 bases aligning to TRBD1. The DNA of the CDR3 is TGTGCCAGCAGCTTGTCCACAGGGGCCGGCTACACCTTC. It specifies CASSLSTGAGYTF.